One sample yielded the 20 T cell receptor beta chains listed below, sequenced in a study of T cells expressing NK-cell markers. After re-calling the 5' RACE reads, TCRdb lists one entry per CDR3 protein, DNA absent. The sample has some 500,000 distinct CDR3 sequences, and its top ten clones hold 1.4%. The sequencing input was blood T cells: a sorted CD56 or NKG2C T cell subset, CD4+ or CD8+ T cells, or bulk PBMC T cells (not recorded which). These receptors originate from a woman in her forties or fifties in good health.

CDR3 region: CSARDPGLGGELFF. The rearrangement joins TRBV20-1 to TRBJ2-2; TCRdb selects TRBD2, and the lack of DNA leaves this call unchecked. The CDR3 has 14 residues. CDR1 and CDR2 from the germline V gene are DFQATT and SNEGSKA (reference sequence).

The chain has TRBV6-6 and TRBJ1-1. The CDR3 totals 13 residues. The germline gives CDR1 MNHNY, CDR2 SVGAGI (reference sequence). CDR3 protein: CASFGRMNTEAFF.

The chain couples TRBV6-4 to TRBJ2-1; TCRdb picks TRBD1, but there is no DNA to check that call. This CDR3 has 14 amino acids. The germline gives CDR1 MRHNA, CDR2 SNTAGT. CDR3 region: CASTLTGMEGEQFF.

The chain has TRBV12-3 or TRBV12-4 and TRBJ1-6; TCRdb reports TRBD1, a call that lacks DNA to check it against. This CDR3 comprises 16 residues. The CDR3 sequence is CASRQTNRGRDSPLHF.

V usage is TRBV3-1 and J usage is TRBJ1-1; checking the TCRdb D call of TRBD1 is not possible without DNA. Germline CDR1 is LGHDT and CDR2 is YNNKEL (reference sequence). The CDR3 runs to 13 residues. This CDR3 reads CASRPSGPVEAFF.

The chain carries TRBV12-3 or TRBV12-4 and TRBJ2-1; TCRdb's D gene call, TRBD2, goes unchecked for lack of DNA. The CDR3 is 14 amino acids. CDR3 residues: CASRAQVSGNEQFF.

The V and J genes are TRBV7-9 and TRBJ2-7; the TRBD1 assignment by TCRdb is unverifiable without DNA. CDR1 and CDR2 from the germline V gene are SEHNR and FQNEAQ (reference sequence). The CDR3 consists of 16 residues. CDR3 protein: CASSLDHRGPLYEQYF.

CDR3 loop: CATSRDISTQPQHF. This chain links TRBV15 with TRBJ1-5. CDR1 LNHNV and CDR2 YYDKDF come from the germline V gene (reference sequence). The CDR3 runs 14 residues.

The gene calls are TRBV5-5 and TRBJ1-1. This CDR3 has 12 residues. Germline lookup yields CDR1 SGHKS and CDR2 YYEKEE (reference sequence). CDR3 in amino acids: CASSLRGGEAFF.

The rearrangement uses TRBV19 and TRBJ2-3; the D call of TRBD1 rests on TCRdb alone, since no DNA is present to check it. Germline V CDR1 and CDR2: LNHDA, SQIVND (reference sequence). The CDR3 is 15 amino acids. This CDR3 reads CASSIGTGTGDTQYF.

The chain has TRBV20-1 and TRBJ1-3. The CDR3 has 16 residues. From germline, CDR1 is DFQATT and CDR2 SNEGSKA (reference sequence). CDR3 amino acids: CSARDPAGSSGNTIYF.

The chain uses TRBV20-1 and TRBJ2-7. From germline, CDR1 is DFQATT and CDR2 SNEGSKA (reference sequence). The CDR3 loop spans 14 amino acids. CDR3 region: CSARDSRGSYEQYF.

This chain links TRBV10-3 with TRBJ1-1; absent DNA, TCRdb's TRBD1 call cannot be checked. Germline-derived CDR1 and CDR2 are ENHRY and SYGVKD. CDR3 length: 16 residues. CDR3 sequence: CAISGGQGAMNTEAFF.

The chain recombines TRBV11-2 with TRBJ1-4. CDR1 and CDR2 from the germline V gene are SGHAT and FQNNGV. This CDR3 spans 13 amino acids. The CDR3: CASSLRPEGKLFF. Filled out from reference TRBV11-2 and TRBJ1-4, the complete variable domain reads EAGVAQSPRYKIIEKRQSVAFWCNPISGHATLYWYQQILGQGPKLLIQFQNNGVVDDSQLPKDRFSAERLKGVDSTLKIQPAKLEDSAVYLCASSLRPEGKLFFGSGTQLSVL.

The genes are TRBV12-3 or TRBV12-4 and TRBJ1-5. The CDR3 contains 14 residues. The CDR3 region is CASRAGVGNQPQHF.

CDR3 amino acids: CASSQDNPLAGGITDTQYF. The J gene is TRBJ2-3, the V gene TRBV4-2; absent DNA, TCRdb's TRBD2 call cannot be checked. CDR1 and CDR2 (germline): LGHNA, YNFKEQ. This CDR3 has 19 amino acids.

The rearrangement links TRBV3-1 to TRBJ2-7; TCRdb selects TRBD1, and the lack of DNA leaves this call unchecked. CDR3 length: 14 amino acids. Germline CDR1 and CDR2: LGHDT and YNNKEL (reference sequence). The chain's CDR3 is CASSPGQGLWKQYF.

The genes are TRBV15 and TRBJ2-3; lacking DNA, the TRBD2 call made by TCRdb goes unchecked. The germline V gene encodes CDR1 LNHNV and CDR2 YYDKDF (reference sequence). This CDR3 contains 17 residues. CDR3 residues: CATSRDAAGYSTDTQYF.

This chain links TRBV21-1 with TRBJ1-5. TRBV21-1 is a known pseudogene. CDR3 size: 15 residues. CDR3 protein: CASSKEGLSNQPQHF.

This chain joins TRBV27 and TRBJ2-1; the D gene TCRdb calls, TRBD2, cannot be checked with no DNA. There are 15 residues in the CDR3. From germline, CDR1 is MNHEY and CDR2 SMNVEV (reference sequence). Here the CDR3 reads CASSLGLAGPNEQFF.